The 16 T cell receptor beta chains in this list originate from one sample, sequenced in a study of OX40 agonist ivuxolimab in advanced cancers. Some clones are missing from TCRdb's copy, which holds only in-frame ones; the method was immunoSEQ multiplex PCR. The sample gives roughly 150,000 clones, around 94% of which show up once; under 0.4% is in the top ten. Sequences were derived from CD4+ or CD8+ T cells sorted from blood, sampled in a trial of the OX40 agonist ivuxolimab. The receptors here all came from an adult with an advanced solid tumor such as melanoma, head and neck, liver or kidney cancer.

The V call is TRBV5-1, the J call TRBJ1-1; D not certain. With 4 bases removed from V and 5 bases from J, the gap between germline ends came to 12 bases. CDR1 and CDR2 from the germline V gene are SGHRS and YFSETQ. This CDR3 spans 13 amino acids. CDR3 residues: CASSRELGTEAFF. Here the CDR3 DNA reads TGCGCCAGCAGCCGGGAGTTGGGGACTGAAGCTTTCTTT.

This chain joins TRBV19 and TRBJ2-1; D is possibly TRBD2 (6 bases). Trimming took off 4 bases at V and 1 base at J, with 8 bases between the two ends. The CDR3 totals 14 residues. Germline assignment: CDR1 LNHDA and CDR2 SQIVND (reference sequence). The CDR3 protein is CASSTGDSYNEQFF. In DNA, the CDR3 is TGTGCCAGTAGTACGGGAGATTCCTACAATGAGCAGTTCTTC.

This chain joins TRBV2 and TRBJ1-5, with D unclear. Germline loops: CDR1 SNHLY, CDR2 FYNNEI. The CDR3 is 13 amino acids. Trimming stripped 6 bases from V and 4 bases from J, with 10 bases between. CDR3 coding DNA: TGTGCCAGCAGGACCTCCTGGAATCAGCCCCAGCATTTT. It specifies CASRTSWNQPQHF. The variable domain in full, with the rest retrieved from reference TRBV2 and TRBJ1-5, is EPEVTQTPSHQVTQMGQEVILRCVPISNHLYFYWYRQILGQKVEFLVSFYNNEISEKSEIFDDQFSVERPDGSNFTLKIRSTKLEDSAMYFCASRTSWNQPQHFGDGTRLSIL.

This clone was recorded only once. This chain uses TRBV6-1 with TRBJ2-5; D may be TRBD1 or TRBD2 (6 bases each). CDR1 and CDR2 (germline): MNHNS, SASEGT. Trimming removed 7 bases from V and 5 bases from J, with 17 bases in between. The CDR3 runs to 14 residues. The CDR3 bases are TGTGCCAGCATACGGGGGCCCTCCTGGGAGACCCAGTACTTC. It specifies CASIRGPSWETQYF.

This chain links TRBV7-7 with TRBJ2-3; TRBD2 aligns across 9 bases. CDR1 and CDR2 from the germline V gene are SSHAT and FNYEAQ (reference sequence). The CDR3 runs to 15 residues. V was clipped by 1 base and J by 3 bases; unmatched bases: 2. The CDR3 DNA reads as TGTGCCAGCAGCTTAGTAGCGGGGGAAACAGATACGCAGTATTTT. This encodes CASSLVAGETDTQYF.

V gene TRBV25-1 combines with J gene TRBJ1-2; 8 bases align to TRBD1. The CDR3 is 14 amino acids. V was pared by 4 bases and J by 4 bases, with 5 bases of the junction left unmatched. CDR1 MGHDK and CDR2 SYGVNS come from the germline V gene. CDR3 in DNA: TGTGCCAGCAGTGCTCAGGGGGCCGGCTATGGCTACACCTTC. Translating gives CASSAQGAGYGYTF.

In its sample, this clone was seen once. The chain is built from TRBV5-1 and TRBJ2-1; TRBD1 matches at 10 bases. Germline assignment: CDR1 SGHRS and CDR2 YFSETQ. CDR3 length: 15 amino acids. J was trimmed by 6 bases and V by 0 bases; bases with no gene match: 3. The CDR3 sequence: CASSLGQGAFNEQFF. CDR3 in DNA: TGCGCCAGCAGCTTGGGACAGGGGGCATTCAATGAGCAGTTCTTC.

CDR3 DNA sequence: TGTGCCAGCAGCCCGTGGACTAGCGGGGGCACAGATACGCAGTATTTT. Translating it yields CASSPWTSGGTDTQYF. The J gene is TRBJ2-3, the V gene TRBV7-8, with 12 bases that match TRBD2. Germline values: CDR1 SGHVS, CDR2 FQNEAQ. V shed 5 bases and J 1 base; nucleotides not matched to a gene: 4. CDR3 size: 16 residues.

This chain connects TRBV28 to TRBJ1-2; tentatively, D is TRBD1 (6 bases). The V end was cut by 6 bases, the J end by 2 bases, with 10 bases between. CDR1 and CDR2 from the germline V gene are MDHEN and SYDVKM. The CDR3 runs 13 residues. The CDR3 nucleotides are TGTGCCAGCAGCTTCGGGACAAACTATGGCTACACCTTC. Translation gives CASSFGTNYGYTF.

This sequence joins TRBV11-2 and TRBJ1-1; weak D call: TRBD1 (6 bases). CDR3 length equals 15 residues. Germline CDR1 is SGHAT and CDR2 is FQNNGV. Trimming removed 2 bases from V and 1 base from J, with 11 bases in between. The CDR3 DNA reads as TGTGCCAGCAGCTTATTTGGGGGCACGAACACTGAAGCTTTCTTT. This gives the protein CASSLFGGTNTEAFF.

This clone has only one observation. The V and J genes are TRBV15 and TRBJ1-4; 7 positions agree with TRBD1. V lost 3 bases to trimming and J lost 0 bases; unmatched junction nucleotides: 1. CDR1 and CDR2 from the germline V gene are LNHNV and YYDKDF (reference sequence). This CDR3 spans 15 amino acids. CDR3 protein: CATSRGQTTNEKLFF. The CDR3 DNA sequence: TGTGCCACCAGCAGGGGACAGACAACTAATGAAAAACTGTTTTTT. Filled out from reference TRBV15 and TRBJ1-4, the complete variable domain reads DAMVIQNPRYQVTQFGKPVTLSCSQTLNHNVMYWYQQKSSQAPKLLFHYYDKDFNNEADTPDNFQSRRPNTSFCFLDIRSPGLGDTAMYLCATSRGQTTNEKLFFGSGTQLSVL.

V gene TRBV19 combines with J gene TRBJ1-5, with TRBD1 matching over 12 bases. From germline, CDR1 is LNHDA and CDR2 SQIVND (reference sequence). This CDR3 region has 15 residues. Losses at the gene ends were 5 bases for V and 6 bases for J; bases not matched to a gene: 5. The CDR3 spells CASSSGTGGGQPQHF. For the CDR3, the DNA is TGTGCCAGTAGTTCCGGGACAGGGGGCGGTCAGCCCCAGCATTTT.

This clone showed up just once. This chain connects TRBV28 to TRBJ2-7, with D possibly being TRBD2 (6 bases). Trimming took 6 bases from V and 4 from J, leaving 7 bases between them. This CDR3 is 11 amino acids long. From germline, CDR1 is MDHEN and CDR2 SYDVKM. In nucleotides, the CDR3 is TGTGCCAGCAGGGGACTGTACGAGCAGTACTTC. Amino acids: CASRGLYEQYF.

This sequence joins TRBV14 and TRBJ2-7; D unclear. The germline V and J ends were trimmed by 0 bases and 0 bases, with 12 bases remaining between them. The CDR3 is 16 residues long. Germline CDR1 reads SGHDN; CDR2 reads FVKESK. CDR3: CASSQDSGKSSYEQYF. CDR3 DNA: TGTGCCAGCAGCCAAGATTCAGGCAAGAGCTCCTACGAGCAGTACTTC. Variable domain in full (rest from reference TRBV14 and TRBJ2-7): EAGVTQFPSHSVIEKGQTVTLRCDPISGHDNLYWYRRVMGKEIKFLLHFVKESKQDESGMPNNRFLAERTGGTYSTLKVQPAELEDSGVYFCASSQDSGKSSYEQYFGPGTRLTVT.

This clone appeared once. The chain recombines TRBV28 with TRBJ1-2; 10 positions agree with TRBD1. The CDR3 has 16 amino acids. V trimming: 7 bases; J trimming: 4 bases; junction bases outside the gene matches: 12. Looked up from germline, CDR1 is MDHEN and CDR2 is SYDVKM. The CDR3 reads CASTVGGQGLGYGYTF. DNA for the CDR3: TGTGCCAGCACCGTAGGGGGACAGGGGTTAGGCTATGGCTACACCTTC.

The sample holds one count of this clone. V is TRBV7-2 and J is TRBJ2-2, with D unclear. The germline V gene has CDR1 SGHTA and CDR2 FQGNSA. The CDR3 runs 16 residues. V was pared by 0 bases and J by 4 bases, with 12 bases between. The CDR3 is CASSLATPPSTGELFF. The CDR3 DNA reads TGTGCCAGCAGCTTAGCTACTCCCCCGAGCACCGGGGAGCTGTTTTTT. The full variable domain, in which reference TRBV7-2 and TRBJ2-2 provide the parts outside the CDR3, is GAGVSQSPSNKVTEKGKDVELRCDPISGHTALYWYRQSLGQGLEFLIYFQGNSAPDKSGLPSDRFSAERTGGSVSTLTIQRTQQEDSAVYLCASSLATPPSTGELFFGEGSRLTVL.